Listed below are T cell receptor beta chains from one sample, sequenced in a study of CD8+CD57+ T cells in acquired aplastic anemia. Using its own MiXCR run on the reads, TCRdb lists one record per CDR3 protein. Altogether 400,000 to 600,000 distinct CDR3 sequences are present, about a third being singletons, with the ten largest covering nearly 0.85%. The specimen was sorted CD4+, CD8+, or CD8+CD57+ T cells (not recorded which) from PBMCs. The receptors stem from a human donor with aplastic anemia. Both conserved end residues are trimmed from each CDR3.

CDR3aa: ASSPVGAYEQY
j_gene: TRBJ2-7
v_gene: TRBV2

CDR3aa: ASSSGGGAYEQY
j_gene: TRBJ2-7
v_gene: TRBV5-1

CDR3aa: ATSRPKGVRHSPLH
j_gene: TRBJ1-6
v_gene: TRBV15

CDR3aa: ASSYWGGDQPQH
j_gene: TRBJ1-5
v_gene: TRBV2

CDR3aa: SASPLTRGGREQY
j_gene: TRBJ2-7
v_gene: TRBV20-1

CDR3aa: ASSSGTYEQY
j_gene: TRBJ2-7
v_gene: TRBV12-3/TRBV12-4

CDR3aa: ASSKRGYTEAF
j_gene: TRBJ1-1
v_gene: TRBV19

CDR3aa: ASNAGWGGAGYT
j_gene: TRBJ1-2
v_gene: TRBV25-1

CDR3aa: ASSPATSGTYEQY
j_gene: TRBJ2-7
v_gene: TRBV19

CDR3aa: ASSLDQGANEKLF
j_gene: TRBJ1-4
v_gene: TRBV7-6

CDR3aa: ASSQETGKVSPLH
j_gene: TRBJ1-6
v_gene: TRBV3-1

CDR3aa: ASSFSVAGSIEQY
j_gene: TRBJ2-7
v_gene: TRBV27

CDR3aa: ASNDGVLAGEETQY
j_gene: TRBJ2-5
v_gene: TRBV2

CDR3aa: ASSPRGRGDQPQH
j_gene: TRBJ1-5
v_gene: TRBV12-3/TRBV12-4

CDR3aa: ASSLTAGRGNTIY
j_gene: TRBJ1-3
v_gene: TRBV7-2

CDR3aa: ASSMTSGGVTDTQY
j_gene: TRBJ2-3
v_gene: TRBV2

CDR3aa: ASSLGLAENTDTQY
j_gene: TRBJ2-3
v_gene: TRBV7-9

CDR3aa: ASGVFSGQETQY
j_gene: TRBJ2-5
v_gene: TRBV5-1

CDR3aa: ATSDPIGYT
j_gene: TRBJ1-2
v_gene: TRBV24-1

CDR3aa: ASSIGPLGVRSPLH
j_gene: TRBJ1-6
v_gene: TRBV19

CDR3aa: ASSPFSDRDLEQY
j_gene: TRBJ2-7
v_gene: TRBV19

CDR3aa: ASSYAQGSTEAF
j_gene: TRBJ1-1
v_gene: TRBV6-5

CDR3aa: ASSRRTAGGFGVNQPQH
j_gene: TRBJ1-5
v_gene: TRBV19

CDR3aa: ASTKPDSSETQY
j_gene: TRBJ2-5
v_gene: TRBV11-2

CDR3aa: ASSLAVGANQEQY
j_gene: TRBJ2-7
v_gene: TRBV5-6

CDR3aa: ASSPDSPGSPLH
j_gene: TRBJ1-6
v_gene: TRBV6-1

CDR3aa: ASSPPDRDTGELF
j_gene: TRBJ2-2
v_gene: TRBV6-1

CDR3aa: ASSEPDYEQY
j_gene: TRBJ2-7
v_gene: TRBV6-1

CDR3aa: SASSEVRRETQY
j_gene: TRBJ2-5
v_gene: TRBV20-1

CDR3aa: ASSHIAGGPNEQF
j_gene: TRBJ2-1
v_gene: TRBV7-8

CDR3aa: ATAPVEGNNEQF
j_gene: TRBJ2-1
v_gene: TRBV19

CDR3aa: ASSRTLAGQETQY
j_gene: TRBJ2-5
v_gene: TRBV4-3

CDR3aa: SARASGRSETQY
j_gene: TRBJ2-5
v_gene: TRBV20-1

CDR3aa: ASSQDYGAGGSPLH
j_gene: TRBJ1-6
v_gene: TRBV14

CDR3aa: ASSGRDRLSPLH
j_gene: TRBJ1-6
v_gene: TRBV25-1

CDR3aa: ASSQDLTSYGYT
j_gene: TRBJ1-2
v_gene: TRBV4-3

CDR3aa: ASSFQGYNEQF
j_gene: TRBJ2-1
v_gene: TRBV19

CDR3aa: ATSPPRGSSYNEQF
j_gene: TRBJ2-1
v_gene: TRBV24-1

CDR3aa: ASQITGVYGYT
j_gene: TRBJ1-2
v_gene: TRBV2

CDR3aa: ASVAGRSGVQETQY
j_gene: TRBJ2-5
v_gene: TRBV25-1

CDR3aa: ASSILQGARETQY
j_gene: TRBJ2-5
v_gene: TRBV19

CDR3aa: ASSFGGRQTDTQY
j_gene: TRBJ2-3
v_gene: TRBV7-2

CDR3aa: ASSSPYYEQY
j_gene: TRBJ2-7
v_gene: TRBV5-4

CDR3aa: SVDRGPGQVLYGYT
j_gene: TRBJ1-2
v_gene: TRBV29-1

CDR3aa: ASSQESRAGMNTEAF
j_gene: TRBJ1-1
v_gene: TRBV2

CDR3aa: SAREPGLAGSYEQY
j_gene: TRBJ2-7
v_gene: TRBV20-1

CDR3aa: ASRITGGPNEKLF
j_gene: TRBJ1-4
v_gene: TRBV2

CDR3aa: ASSQDRGHYGYT
j_gene: TRBJ1-2
v_gene: TRBV4-2